The T cell receptor beta chain described here comes from a study of T cell repertoires in cytomegalovirus infection. Notes on the study in general: Cumulative public TCR beta family frequency identified carriers of CMV plus the relevant HLA. HLA-C-restricted, CMV-specific TCR beta clonotypes were dominant ex vivo.

This clonotype occurred many times. Its antigen remains unidentified. MiXCR was run by TCRdb on the reads, yielding one entry per CDR3 protein. The sample lists roughly 280,000 distinct CDR3 sequences; 20% to 25% were seen once. The V end lost 1 base, the J end lost 5 bases, and 12 bases lay between the germline ends. The length of the CDR3 is 14 residues. The germline V gene encodes CDR1 LGHNA and CDR2 YSLEER. The origin of this receptor is a human donor in good health (CMV status not recorded). Some clones in this sample may be carry-over from other donors' samples. The specimen was cultured PBMCs, collected from culture after CMV antigen stimulation. This chain uses TRBV4-3 with TRBJ2-7, with a possible D match to TRBD1 (6 bases). CDR3 region: CASSQGIRGNEQYV. Written as DNA, the CDR3 is TGCGCCAGCAGCCAAGGGATAAGGGGGAACGAGCAGTACGTC.